Below are 10 T cell receptor beta chains sequenced from a single sample in a study of blood T cell repertoires in COVID-19. Here immunoSEQ multiplex PCR was the method, and the copy in TCRdb shows in-frame clones only, minus some. Among 200,000 or so clones listed, around 80% were seen once. The specimen sequenced was peripheral blood. These receptors came from a woman between 55 and 75 years old who had recovered from COVID-19.

The chain is built from TRBV4-3 and TRBJ2-7, with TRBD1 identical over 9 bases. Germline CDR1 is LGHNA and CDR2 is YSLEER. With V trimmed by 4 bases and J by 1 base, 5 bases remained unmatched. The CDR3 has 15 amino acids. The CDR3 sequence is CASSPGTGSSYEQYF. The CDR3 DNA sequence: TGCGCCAGCAGCCCCGGGACAGGGTCTTCCTACGAGCAGTACTTC.

CDR3 coding DNA: TGTGCCAGCAGTCAAGCGGGGGGGTACAATGAGCAGTTCTTC. Protein product: CASSQAGGYNEQFF. The chain carries TRBV25-1 and TRBJ2-1, with 10 bases identical to TRBD2. Germline assignment: CDR1 MGHDK and CDR2 SYGVNS. The ends lost 5 bases at V and 4 bases at J; junction bases unmatched: 2. This CDR3 region has 14 residues.

The CDR3 reads CSARFQYGYTF. The DNA of the CDR3 is TGCAGTGCCAGATTCCAGTATGGCTACACCTTC. The V and J genes are TRBV20-1 and TRBJ1-2, with D unclear. Trimming removed 6 bases from V and 5 bases from J, with 10 bases in between. The V gene's germline CDR1 is DFQATT and CDR2 SNEGSKA (reference sequence). This CDR3 is 11 amino acids long.

V gene TRBV30 combines with J gene TRBJ2-1; no reliable D call. The CDR3 loop spans 13 amino acids. V was shortened by 1 base and J by 8 bases, with 12 bases between the two germline ends. Germline CDR1 is GTSNPN and CDR2 is SVGIG (reference sequence). The CDR3 region has the DNA TGTGCCTGGAGTGGTCGAAGTCCGGATGAGCAGTTCTTC. Amino acids: CAWSGRSPDEQFF.

V and J are TRBV20-1 and TRBJ1-5; D is unclear. This CDR3 contains 11 residues. Trimming removed 5 bases from V and 5 bases from J, with 7 bases in between. CDR1 and CDR2 from the germline V gene are DFQATT and SNEGSKA (reference sequence). The CDR3 protein is CSAGLDQPQHF. The CDR3 bases are TGCAGTGCTGGCTTGGATCAGCCCCAGCATTTT.

The genes are TRBV12-5 and TRBJ1-1; 7 positions match TRBD1. CDR1 and CDR2 (germline): LGHNT, FRNRAP. The CDR3 sequence is 14 residues long. The ends lost 6 bases at V and 3 bases at J; junction bases unmatched: 7. The CDR3 sequence is CASGPTGAHTEAFF. CDR3 nucleotide sequence: TGTGCTAGTGGACCTACAGGGGCGCACACTGAAGCTTTCTTT.

This sequence joins TRBV14 and TRBJ2-7, with D possibly being TRBD1 (5 bases). Between the trimmed V and J ends, which lost 3 bases and 4 bases, there was a span of 13 bases. CDR3 length equals 14 residues. Germline V CDR1 and CDR2: SGHDN, FVKESK. CDR3: CASSHDAGWYEQYF. As DNA, the CDR3 is TGTGCCAGCAGCCACGATGCAGGGTGGTACGAGCAGTACTTC.

The chain recombines TRBV4-2 with TRBJ1-2; TRBD1 aligns across 7 bases. V was pared by 1 base and J by 3 bases, with 14 bases of the junction left unmatched. The CDR3 contains 18 residues. CDR1 and CDR2 (germline): LGHNA, YNFKEQ. The DNA of the CDR3 is TGTGCCAGCAGCCAAGTCCTACTTTCCGGGACAGAGGACTATGGCTACACCTTC. It codes for CASSQVLLSGTEDYGYTF.

The rearrangement uses TRBV19 and TRBJ2-3; 7 positions agree with TRBD1. The ends lost 1 base at V and 4 bases at J; junction bases unmatched: 14. The CDR3 totals 18 residues. CDR1 is LNHDA and CDR2 is SQIVND in the germline V gene (reference sequence). CDR3 sequence (DNA): TGTGCCAGTAGTATAGGCGGTCCGCGCAGGGGGAGAGCAGATACGCAGTATTTT. It is translated as CASSIGGPRRGRADTQYF.

CDR3 residues: CATSREGGGATEAFF. The CDR3 DNA is TGTGCCACCAGCAGAGAGGGGGGGGGTGCCACTGAAGCTTTCTTT. The chain joins TRBV15 to TRBJ1-1, with D maybe TRBD1 (5 bases). Germline V gene data show CDR1 as LNHNV and CDR2 as YYDKDF (reference sequence). The CDR3 contains 15 residues. V was pared by 0 bases and J by 4 bases, with 12 bases between.